These T cell receptor beta chains were read from a single sample in a study of T cell responses to AZD1222 COVID-19 vaccine. Only in-frame clones appear in the TCRdb table, and some are missing; sequencing was by immunoSEQ multiplex PCR. The repertoire consists of about 150,000 clones, with roughly 85% occurring once and the leading ten covering around 8%. The material sequenced was peripheral blood, taken on day 0 of AZD1222 vaccination. The source is an adult in good health. CDR3s include the opening cysteine and the closing phenylalanine or tryptophan. Fields, in order: V gene, J gene, clone size, D gene, CDR3 DNA, CDR3 protein. The D gene is left open where the match is weak. Size values are once, few and many counts, or a class for expanded clones, and some rows have none.

v_gene: TRBV30; j_gene: TRBJ2-3; abundance: once; d_gene: NA; CDR3nt: TGTGCCTGGGGGGTTTTCGGGGGCACAGATACGCAGTATTTT; CDR3aa: CAWGVFGGTDTQYF
v_gene: TRBV10-2; j_gene: TRBJ2-2; abundance: NA; d_gene: TRBD2; CDR3nt: TGCGCCAGCAGTGAACTAGCGGGAGGGGCCGGGGAGCTGTTTTTT; CDR3aa: CASSELAGGAGELFF
v_gene: TRBV24-1; j_gene: TRBJ1-2; abundance: few; d_gene: TRBD1; CDR3nt: TGTGCCACCAGTGACAGACAGGGGGCGCGAGGCTACACCTTC; CDR3aa: CATSDRQGARGYTF
v_gene: TRBV6-5; j_gene: TRBJ2-7; abundance: NA; d_gene: TRBD1; CDR3nt: TGTGCCAGCAGCCACTCTACAGGGGGAGCCTACGAGCAGTACTTC; CDR3aa: CASSHSTGGAYEQYF
v_gene: TRBV6-5; j_gene: TRBJ2-7; abundance: NA; d_gene: NA; CDR3nt: TGTGCCAGCAGTTACTTTTCAGGGGCAAGAGGCGAGCAGTACTTC; CDR3aa: CASSYFSGARGEQYF
v_gene: TRBV20-1; j_gene: TRBJ1-1; abundance: NA; d_gene: NA; CDR3nt: TGCAGTGCCCGGGGGACTGAAGCTTTCTTT; CDR3aa: CSARGTEAFF
v_gene: TRBV15; j_gene: TRBJ1-1; abundance: once; d_gene: NA; CDR3nt: TGTGCCACCAGCAGAGAGAGGGGCGGCACTGAAGCTTTCTTT; CDR3aa: CATSRERGGTEAFF
v_gene: TRBV7-2; j_gene: TRBJ2-2; abundance: NA; d_gene: NA; CDR3nt: TGTGCCAGCAGCCCCCGACCGGGCGGGGAGCTGTTTTTT; CDR3aa: CASSPRPGGELFF
v_gene: TRBV7-9; j_gene: TRBJ1-2; abundance: NA; d_gene: NA; CDR3nt: TGTGCCAGCAGCTTGACAGCGACCAACTATGGCTACACCTTC; CDR3aa: CASSLTATNYGYTF
v_gene: TRBV29-1; j_gene: TRBJ2-1; abundance: few; d_gene: NA; CDR3nt: TGCAGCGTCGGGGACCCCAATGAGCAGTTCTTC; CDR3aa: CSVGDPNEQFF
v_gene: TRBV23-1; j_gene: TRBJ1-1; abundance: NA; d_gene: NA; CDR3nt: TGCGCCAGTCCGAGTCGGTCAGGGGACACTGAAGCTTTCTTT; CDR3aa: CASPSRSGDTEAFF
v_gene: TRBV29-1; j_gene: TRBJ1-2; abundance: NA; d_gene: NA; CDR3nt: TGCAGCGTTGAAGATTTGAAATTCGGGGTTTATGGCTACACCTTC; CDR3aa: CSVEDLKFGVYGYTF
v_gene: TRBV5-1; j_gene: TRBJ2-5; abundance: NA; d_gene: TRBD1; CDR3nt: TGCGCCAGCAGCTTGGAGGGGACAGTTGAGACCCAGTACTTC; CDR3aa: CASSLEGTVETQYF
v_gene: TRBV7-8; j_gene: TRBJ1-2; abundance: few; d_gene: NA; CDR3nt: TGTGCCAGCAGCCCTTTAGGAGTGAGGCAAGCTAACTATGGCTACACCTTC; CDR3aa: CASSPLGVRQANYGYTF
v_gene: TRBV6-5; j_gene: TRBJ1-3; abundance: NA; d_gene: NA; CDR3nt: TGTGCCAGCGGATTATCCGGGATCTCTGGAAACACCATATATTTT; CDR3aa: CASGLSGISGNTIYF
v_gene: TRBV19; j_gene: TRBJ1-1; abundance: NA; d_gene: NA; CDR3nt: TGTGCCAGTATTGGGACGGTGAACACTGAAGCTTTCTTT; CDR3aa: CASIGTVNTEAFF
v_gene: TRBV29-1; j_gene: TRBJ1-3; abundance: NA; d_gene: TRBD1; CDR3nt: TGCAGCGTTAATACAGGGGCGGTTGGAAACACCATATATTTT; CDR3aa: CSVNTGAVGNTIYF
v_gene: TRBV15; j_gene: TRBJ1-1; abundance: NA; d_gene: NA; CDR3nt: TGTGCCACCAGCAGAGATAATGGGCTCTCTGAAGCTTTCTTT; CDR3aa: CATSRDNGLSEAFF
v_gene: TRBV3-1/TRBV3-2; j_gene: TRBJ1-3; abundance: NA; d_gene: NA; CDR3nt: TGTGCCAGCAGCCAAGGGACCCGCTCTGGAAACACCATATATTTT; CDR3aa: CASSQGTRSGNTIYF
v_gene: TRBV27; j_gene: TRBJ2-7; abundance: NA; d_gene: NA; CDR3nt: TGTGCCAGCAGTCCCAGGCGGACCTACGAGCAGTACTTC; CDR3aa: CASSPRRTYEQYF
v_gene: TRBV6-5; j_gene: TRBJ2-2; abundance: NA; d_gene: NA; CDR3nt: TGTGCCAGCAGTTACACGGAGGTGGGCACCGGGGAGCTGTTTTTT; CDR3aa: CASSYTEVGTGELFF
v_gene: TRBV27; j_gene: TRBJ1-5; abundance: NA; d_gene: NA; CDR3nt: TGTGCCACCCTGGCTCGGGAGGTCTTCAATCAGCCCCAGCATTTT; CDR3aa: CATLAREVFNQPQHF
v_gene: TRBV2; j_gene: TRBJ1-2; abundance: NA; d_gene: TRBD1; CDR3nt: TGTGCCAGCTCGGAGGAACAGGGGAACTATGGCTACACCTTC; CDR3aa: CASSEEQGNYGYTF
v_gene: TRBV7-2; j_gene: TRBJ1-3; abundance: NA; d_gene: NA; CDR3nt: TGTGCCAGCAGCTTAGACCCGGGGGCTGGAAACACCATATATTTT; CDR3aa: CASSLDPGAGNTIYF
v_gene: TRBV5-4; j_gene: TRBJ2-5; abundance: NA; d_gene: NA; CDR3nt: TGTGCCAGCGCTGTGGGTAGCCGGGGGCCAAACCAAGAGACCCAGTACTTC; CDR3aa: CASAVGSRGPNQETQYF
v_gene: TRBV19; j_gene: TRBJ1-3; abundance: NA; d_gene: NA; CDR3nt: TGTGCCAGTAGTCGGGAGGGAAACACCATATATTTT; CDR3aa: CASSREGNTIYF
v_gene: TRBV10-2; j_gene: TRBJ2-1; abundance: NA; d_gene: NA; CDR3nt: TGCGCCAGCGTTTGGGCGGGGAGCTCCTACAATGAGCAGTTCTTC; CDR3aa: CASVWAGSSYNEQFF
v_gene: TRBV20-1; j_gene: TRBJ1-1; abundance: NA; d_gene: NA; CDR3nt: TGCAGTGTATCCAGGGTCACTGAAGCTTTCTTT; CDR3aa: CSVSRVTEAFF
v_gene: TRBV27; j_gene: TRBJ1-2; abundance: NA; d_gene: TRBD1; CDR3nt: TGTGCCAGCAGTCCCCTCGGGACAGCAGATGGCTACACCTTC; CDR3aa: CASSPLGTADGYTF
v_gene: TRBV11-2; j_gene: TRBJ2-7; abundance: NA; d_gene: TRBD1; CDR3nt: TGTGCCAGCAGTTTGGGACAGGGGATCTACGAGCAGTACTTC; CDR3aa: CASSLGQGIYEQYF
v_gene: TRBV27; j_gene: TRBJ1-4; abundance: NA; d_gene: NA; CDR3nt: TGTGCCAGCAGTTTATGGGGAGGGAAACTGTTTTTT; CDR3aa: CASSLWGGKLFF
v_gene: TRBV6-5; j_gene: TRBJ1-1; abundance: NA; d_gene: TRBD1; CDR3nt: TGTGCCAGCAGTTCCGGGACAGGGAACACTGAAGCTTTCTTT; CDR3aa: CASSSGTGNTEAFF
v_gene: TRBV7-9; j_gene: TRBJ1-4; abundance: NA; d_gene: NA; CDR3nt: TGTGCCAGCAGTTACAGTGCAACTAATGAAAAACTGTTTTTT; CDR3aa: CASSYSATNEKLFF
v_gene: TRBV5-1; j_gene: TRBJ1-2; abundance: NA; d_gene: TRBD1; CDR3nt: TGCGCCAGCAGCGAGTACAGGGGGCGCGACTATGGCTACACCTTC; CDR3aa: CASSEYRGRDYGYTF
v_gene: TRBV19; j_gene: TRBJ2-2; abundance: NA; d_gene: TRBD2; CDR3nt: TGTGCCAGTAGTTCTTTTAGGGCTAGCGGGGGCACCGGGGAGCTGTTTTTT; CDR3aa: CASSSFRASGGTGELFF